Listed below are T cell receptor beta chains from one sample, sequenced in a study of blood T cell repertoires in COVID-19. The protocol was immunoSEQ multiplex PCR, while the TCRdb copy is restricted to in-frame clones and leaves out a portion. The sample yields some 250,000 clones, around 86% seen once. The sequenced material came from PBMCs or T cells enriched from blood (not recorded which). The receptors were gathered from a woman between 35 and 50 years old with acute COVID-19. The CDR3 runs from the conserved cysteine through the conserved F or W.

>TRBJ1-1|TRBV6-5
CASGQGIFPEAFF
>TRBJ1-5|TRBV4-1
CASDGTVNQPQHF
>TRBJ1-2|TRBV6-6
CASTPRGLTGMKGYTF
>TRBJ1-1|TRBV6-5
CASRPSGTEAFF
>TRBJ2-2|TRBV23-1
CASSQSLGDINTGELFF
>TRBJ2-1|TRBV24-1
CATSARGSYNEQFF
>TRBJ1-1|TRBV24-1
CATTLSRDKTEAFF
>TRBJ2-1|TRBV24-1
CATSDLPPGEQFF
>TRBJ2-5|TRBV5-1
CASSLAPGQMQTQYF
>TRBJ2-3|TRBV7-8
CASSLLVAGGTSTDTQYF
>TRBJ2-5|TRBV3-1/TRBV3-2
CASSQGRRGETQYF
>TRBJ1-6|TRBV5-6
CASSSPPGRANSPLHF
>TRBJ2-6|TRBV2
CATGTFSGANVLTF
>TRBJ2-6|TRBV5-1
CVSTAGGSGANVLTF
>TRBJ2-3|TRBV7-3
CASSLNPAGITDTQYF
>TRBJ2-1|TRBV6-5
CASRASESSYNEQFF